This T cell receptor (beta chain) comes out of a study of T-cell reconstitution after alpha-beta-depleted transplantation in children. Regarding the study as a whole: For some patients, TCRbeta diversity was high at day 60 because of recipient T cells and thymic progenitors that survived.

On this clonotype: As yet, its antigen is unknown.

Germline assignment: CDR1 DFQATT and CDR2 SNEGSKA (reference sequence). V was clipped by 2 bases and J by 0 bases, with 17 bases between them. The CDR3 consists of 16 residues. Unique molecular identifiers were built into the TCRbeta library. TCRdb analysed the PCR reads with MiXCR anew, one entry per CDR3 protein. The sample contains 700,000 to 950,000 distinct CDR3 sequences, approximately 15% of which appear only once. The V call is TRBV20-1, the J call TRBJ2-7; TRBD1 might be the D (6 bases). The material sequenced was PBMCs, mostly from graft donor cells, taken 360 days after TCRalphabeta/CD19-depleted stem cell transplant. This TCR was sampled from a male patient younger than 18 who had a stem cell transplant for acute lymphoblastic leukemia, so the T cells may come from the graft donor. CDR3 amino acids: CSARKGPGASSYEQYF. The CDR3 bases are TGCAGTGCTAGAAAGGGGCCAGGGGCGAGCTCCTACGAGCAGTACTTC.